This T cell receptor beta chain was captured in a study of response to subunit inactivated influenza vaccine. Study-wide findings and caveats: Authors suggested that a seasonal influenza vaccination recruits few new T cells each time.

To note about this clonotype: Its antigen is unknown.

Each CDR3 protein is one row after TCRdb ran MiXCR on the RT-PCR reads. Among about half a million distinct CDR3 sequences listed, 25% were seen once. With 6 bases removed from V and 8 bases from J, the gap between germline ends came to 13 bases. The CDR3 runs to 12 residues. The V gene is TRBV12-3 or TRBV12-4, the J gene TRBJ1-2, with D unclear. Sequencing used CD4+ T cells sorted from PBMCs, obtained more than 4 days after vaccination. This sequence originates from a man aged 45-60 years who received an inactivated influenza vaccine. The CDR3 spells CASSPDGGGYTF. The CDR3 coding sequence is TGTGCCAGCAGCCCGGACGGCGGAGGCTACACCTTC.